These 21 T cell receptor beta chains came from one sample sequenced in a study of spatial heterogeneity in lung cancer. Study-wide results and limits: It was found that expanded intratumoral alpha and beta TCR counts tracked tumor mutation counts.

One entry per CDR3 protein results from TCRdb running MiXCR on the 5' RACE reads. Of some 16,000 distinct CDR3 sequences detected, approximately 6.5% appear once; the ten largest clones hold around 20%. These receptors' targets are unknown. The time point was: sample taken at primary tumor resection. The sample consisted of lung tumor tissue, taken at surgery. The receptors were sampled from a female donor with early-stage non-small cell lung cancer.

This clonotype has only a few counts. Found in a library prepared for alpha chains, this beta chain is an off-target read, and its abundance has little meaning. The J gene is TRBJ2-3, the V gene TRBV6-4; 7 bases map to TRBD2. This CDR3 is built from 14 residues. The germline V gene encodes CDR1 MRHNA and CDR2 SNTAGT. The J segment lost 1 base and the V segment lost 2 bases, leaving 0 bases of the junction unmatched. The CDR3 region is CASSDAGGTDTQYF. CDR3 DNA: TGTGCCAGCAGTGACGCGGGGGGCACAGATACGCAGTATTTT.

Turning to this clonotype: A much larger clone sits a single nucleotide away, making a read error possible. A library made for alpha chains picked up this beta chain off target, so its size means little. The chain links TRBV5-4 to TRBJ2-5, with 10 positions matching TRBD1. The CDR3 is 16 residues long. From germline, CDR1 is SGHNT and CDR2 YYREEE (reference sequence). In DNA, the CDR3 is TGTGTCAGCAGCTTAGAAAGGACAGGGGGTCAAGAGACCCAGTACTTC. Translation gives CVSSLERTGGQETQYF.

A word on this clonotype: Little can be read into the size of this beta chain, an off-target read in a library designed for alpha chains. The chain recombines TRBV7-2 with TRBJ1-6; D call uncertain. CDR3 length: 16 amino acids. The V gene lost 1 base and the J gene lost 5 bases, with 12 bases spanning the gap. Per germline, CDR1 SGHTA and CDR2 FQGNSA. CDR3: CASSLGQALDNSPLHF. The CDR3 DNA follows: TGTGCCAGCAGCTTAGGGCAGGCCCTCGATAATTCACCCCTCCACTTT.

As regards this clonotype: Little can be read into the size of this beta chain, an off-target read in a library designed for alpha chains. The chain is built from TRBV28 and TRBJ1-5; D is uncertain. CDR3 length equals 16 residues. In germline, CDR1 is MDHEN, CDR2 SYDVKM. Trimming shortened V by 6 bases and J by 0 bases, and 15 bases separated the two germline ends. The CDR3 sequence: CASSLPWENSNQPQHF. CDR3 DNA: TGTGCCAGCAGCCTCCCGTGGGAGAATAGCAATCAGCCCCAGCATTTT.

This clonotype was detected only a few times. This beta chain came through as a stray read in a library set up for alpha chains, and its size says little. V and J are TRBV20-1 and TRBJ1-6; 7 bases line up with TRBD1. Per the germline V gene, CDR1 is DFQATT and CDR2 is SNEGSKA (reference sequence). The CDR3 extends over 14 amino acids. J lost 10 bases, V lost 3 bases, and 9 bases had no gene match. The CDR3 reads CSARETGWNSPLHF. CDR3 bases: TGCAGTGCTAGGGAGACAGGGTGGAACTCACCCCTCCACTTT.

This clonotype was seen many times. As an off-target read in a library built for alpha chains, this beta chain has a frequency of little significance. The rearrangement joins TRBV10-3 to TRBJ2-1; TRBD1 agrees at 8 bases. The CDR3 loop spans 15 amino acids. V lost 7 bases, J lost 12 bases, and 17 bases stayed unmatched. Germline CDR1 ENHRY, CDR2 SYGVKD. The CDR3 loop is CAIMREGDRTKWQFF. The CDR3 nucleotides read TGTGCCATCATGAGAGAGGGGGACAGGACTAAATGGCAGTTCTTC.

Concerning this clonotype: This beta chain is off target for a library built for alpha chains, so its abundance means little. The V gene is TRBV2, the J gene TRBJ1-4, with D hard to call. This CDR3 spans 15 amino acids. CDR1 and CDR2 from the germline V gene are SNHLY and FYNNEI. V was clipped by 8 bases and J by 8 bases, with 21 bases between them. This CDR3 reads CASQRSGEIREKLFF. In DNA form, the CDR3 reads TGTGCCAGCCAACGTTCCGGGGAAATAAGGGAAAAACTGTTTTTT.

This clonotype occurred a few times. The library was designed around alpha chains, so this beta chain is a stray read whose abundance carries little weight. The rearrangement uses TRBV6-5 and TRBJ2-7, with D possibly being TRBD1 (6 bases). V was clipped by 4 bases and J by 4 bases, with 11 bases between them. CDR1 and CDR2 (germline): MNHEY, SVGAGI. CDR3 size: 13 residues. The CDR3 spells CASSFSDSYEQYF. In DNA form, the CDR3 reads TGTGCCAGCAGTTTTTCGGACAGTTACGAGCAGTACTTC.

This clonotype was seen many times. This beta chain is an off-target read within a library intended for alpha chains, so its frequency means little. V usage is TRBV27 and J usage is TRBJ1-1, with D perhaps matching TRBD1 (6 bases). CDR3 length: 17 residues. In germline, CDR1 is MNHEY, CDR2 SMNVEV (reference sequence). V was pared by 2 bases and J by 8 bases, with 24 bases between. CDR3 residues: CASSLRSTGGVLGEAFF. The CDR3 nucleotides are TGTGCCAGCAGTTTAAGATCGACAGGCGGGGTATTGGGGGAAGCTTTCTTT.

By sample fraction, this clonotype is medium-sized (0.01 to 0.1%). The library was prepared for alpha chains; this beta chain is a stray read, so its frequency means little. V usage is TRBV12-3 or TRBV12-4 and J usage is TRBJ1-5; 7 bases are a match to TRBD1. The CDR3 consists of 16 residues. The J segment lost 6 bases and the V segment lost 2 bases, leaving 10 bases of the junction unmatched. The DNA of the CDR3 is TGTGCCAGCAGTTTATCAGGGACAGTCTCTAGTCAGCCCCAGCATTTT. Amino acid sequence: CASSLSGTVSSQPQHF.

This clonotype was counted many times. The library was built for alpha chains, so this beta chain is an off-target read and its size means little. This chain links TRBV12-3 or TRBV12-4 with TRBJ1-4, with 7 bases identical to TRBD1. The CDR3 loop spans 17 amino acids. The J segment lost 5 bases and the V segment lost 6 bases, leaving 15 bases of the junction unmatched. CDR3 protein: CASSDEGAGSPNEKLFF. CDR3 coding DNA: TGTGCCAGCAGCGATGAGGGGGCAGGGTCTCCCAATGAAAAACTGTTTTTT.

This clonotype was recorded many times. As an off-target read in a library built for alpha chains, this beta chain has a frequency of little significance. The genes are TRBV20-1 and TRBJ1-4; D perhaps matches TRBD1 (5 bases). Per germline, CDR1 DFQATT and CDR2 SNEGSKA (reference sequence). The CDR3 is 14 residues long. V shed 0 bases and J shed 6 bases, with 11 bases lying between them. The CDR3 is CSARDGGSYEKLFF. The CDR3 region has the DNA TGCAGTGCTAGAGATGGGGGGAGTTATGAAAAACTGTTTTTT.

On this clonotype: The library was built for alpha chains, so this beta chain is an off-target read and its size means little. The chain combines TRBV7-3 with TRBJ2-1; possibly TRBD2 for D (5 bases). The CDR3 contains 14 residues. Germline V gives CDR1 SGHTA, CDR2 FQGTGA. The ends were cut back, 5 bases at V and 5 bases at J, with 13 bases in the middle. In DNA, the CDR3 is TGTGCCAGCAGCCCCGCCACACTAGACAATGAGCAGTTCTTC. Encoded protein: CASSPATLDNEQFF. Together with reference TRBV7-3 and TRBJ2-1, the CDR3 gives the full variable domain: GAGVSQTPSNKVTEKGKYVELRCDPISGHTALYWYRQSLGQGPEFLIYFQGTGAADDSGLPNDRFFAVRPEGSVSTLKIQRTERGDSAVYLCASSPATLDNEQFFGPGTRLTVL.

As concerns this clonotype: Being off target in a library aimed at alpha chains, this beta chain has a size of little meaning. The rearrangement joins TRBV12-3 or TRBV12-4 to TRBJ1-1, with D possibly being TRBD1 (6 bases). The CDR3 has 13 residues. V lost 1 base and J lost 11, with 14 bases in between. As DNA, the CDR3 is TGTGCCAGCAGTTTAGGAGCAGGGGCACAGGCTTTCTTT. This sequence encodes CASSLGAGAQAFF.

A remark on this clonotype: With the library built for alpha chains, this beta chain is off target and its frequency is not meaningful. The chain uses TRBV5-1 and TRBJ1-1; 9 nucleotides align to TRBD1. Trimming removed 0 bases from V and 3 bases from J; junction bases left unmatched: 3. The V gene's germline CDR1 is SGHRS and CDR2 YFSETQ. The CDR3 totals 15 residues. CDR3 nucleotide sequence: TGCGCCAGCAGCTTGGAAACAGGGGGCTACACTGAAGCTTTCTTT. Translation: CASSLETGGYTEAFF.

Ten or more counts support this clonotype. As an off-target read in a library built for alpha chains, this beta chain has a frequency of little significance. The chain joins TRBV19 to TRBJ2-1; 9 nucleotides agree with TRBD2. CDR1 is LNHDA and CDR2 is SQIVND in the germline V gene (reference sequence). Losses at the gene ends were 6 bases for V and 6 bases for J; bases not matched to a gene: 12. The CDR3 has 16 amino acids. CDR3 DNA sequence: TGTGCCAGTAGACACCTCGGACTAGCGCCCGCCAATGAGCAGTTCTTC. It is translated as CASRHLGLAPANEQFF.

By sample share, this clonotype is medium-sized. Found in a library prepared for alpha chains, this beta chain is an off-target read, and its abundance has little meaning. The chain combines TRBV7-3 with TRBJ1-1, with TRBD1 as a possible D gene (6 bases). Germline V gene sequence: CDR1 SGHTA, CDR2 FQGTGA. V was shortened by 5 bases and J by 8 bases, with 15 bases between the two germline ends. This CDR3 has 13 amino acids. Here the CDR3 DNA reads TGTGCCAGCAGCCGCAGTCCAGGGGAGGAAGCTTTCTTT. Its protein is CASSRSPGEEAFF.

In its sample, this clonotype was seen a few times. The library was built for alpha chains, so this beta chain is an off-target read and its size means little. The rearrangement uses TRBV20-1 and TRBJ1-6; TRBD1 matches 7 bases. This CDR3 has 16 residues. Germline V CDR1 and CDR2: DFQATT, SNEGSKA (reference sequence). Trimming cost V 6 bases and J 0 bases; bases outside gene matches: 8. For the CDR3, the DNA is TGCAGTGCCGGACGGACAGGACACTCCTATAATTCACCCCTCCACTTT. This encodes CSAGRTGHSYNSPLHF.

Regarding this clonotype: This beta chain was picked up by a library intended for alpha chains and is off target, so its count carries little meaning. The chain has TRBV5-1 and TRBJ2-2; no clear D. The CDR3 has 14 residues. The germline V gene encodes CDR1 SGHRS and CDR2 YFSETQ. Trimming shortened V by 2 bases and J by 4 bases, and 9 bases separated the two germline ends. The CDR3 loop is CASSFGSSTGELFF. The CDR3 coding sequence is TGCGCCAGCAGCTTTGGGTCCAGCACCGGGGAGCTGTTTTTT.

This clonotype was seen many times. Within a library made for alpha chains, this beta chain is off target, and its count is uninformative. The rearrangement joins TRBV11-2 to TRBJ2-3; 10 bases are a match to TRBD2. Trimming cost V 0 bases and J 2 bases; bases outside gene matches: 5. Germline loops: CDR1 SGHAT, CDR2 FQNNGV. The CDR3 extends over 17 amino acids. The chain's CDR3 is CASSLDPSGGATDTQYF. CDR3 nucleotides: TGTGCCAGCAGCTTAGATCCGAGCGGGGGGGCCACAGATACGCAGTATTTT.

By share, this clonotype counts as medium-sized. Because the library targeted alpha chains, this beta chain is an off-target read whose size means little. The gene calls are TRBV5-1 and TRBJ1-1, with 8 nucleotides matching TRBD1. This CDR3 region has 14 residues. The trim removed 5 bases at V and 1 base at J, leaving 4 bases unmatched. Germline V lookup: CDR1 SGHRS, CDR2 YFSETQ. CDR3 residues: CASRWTGTNTEAFF. CDR3 in DNA: TGCGCCAGCAGGTGGACAGGGACGAACACTGAAGCTTTCTTT.